A selection of T cell receptor beta chains follows, all from one sample in a study of T cell repertoires in cytomegalovirus infection. One entry per CDR3 protein, called by TCRdb with MiXCR from the reads. The profile shows 800,000 to 950,000 distinct CDR3 sequences, around a third of them singletons. Antigens of these TCRs are unknown. The material was cultured CD8+ T cells from PBMCs, obtained from culture after CMV antigen stimulation. These receptors were obtained from a human donor in good health (CMV status not recorded). Some clones in this sample may be carry-over from other donors' samples. Both conserved end residues are part of each CDR3. D genes are given only for firm matches. Size is omitted from some rows. Given values are once, few, many or a class for expanded clones.

v_call	j_call	clone_size	cdr3_length	d_call	cdr3_aa	cdr3_nt
TRBV6-1	TRBJ1-2	few	13	NA	CASKLLDNYGYTF	TGTGCCAGCAAGCTGCTCGACAACTATGGCTACACCTTC
TRBV28	TRBJ2-3	few	14	NA	CASSLTVAAPVRYF	TGTGCCAGCAGTTTAACCGTGGCCGCCCCTGTTCGGTATTTT
TRBV7-6	TRBJ2-2	few	14	NA	CASRFRDNTGELFF	TGTGCTAGCAGATTCCGGGACAACACCGGGGAGCTGTTTTTT
TRBV15	TRBJ2-2	NA	16	TRBD1	CATSREPGGVNGELFF	TGTGCCACCAGCAGAGAGCCAGGGGGCGTGAACGGGGAGCTGTTTTTT
TRBV25-1	TRBJ1-2	few	16	TRBD1	CASSDFLTGGSDGYTF	TGTGCCAGCAGTGACTTCTTGACAGGGGGCAGCGATGGCTACACCTTC
TRBV20-1	TRBJ1-2	NA	13	TRBD1	CSATGDRGGGYTF	TGCAGTGCTACGGGGGACAGGGGTGGTGGCTACACCTTC
TRBV20-1	TRBJ2-4	many	15	TRBD1	CSAPGTGKAKNIQYF	TGCAGTGCTCCTGGGACAGGGAAAGCCAAAAACATTCAGTACTTC
TRBV10-1	TRBJ2-2	few	17	TRBD1	CASSGTGGAANTGELFF	TGCGCCAGCAGTGGGACAGGGGGCGCGGCGAACACCGGGGAGCTGTTTTTT
TRBV2	TRBJ1-2	NA	13	NA	CASMERSNYGYTF	TGTGCCAGCATGGAACGGTCTAACTATGGCTACACCTTC
TRBV7-9	TRBJ1-1	NA	15	TRBD1	CASGITPRGRTEAFF	TGTGCCAGCGGCATCACCCCCAGGGGGAGGACTGAAGCTTTCTTT
TRBV20-1	TRBJ1-1	NA	15	NA	CSAPYRDPGNTEAFF	TGCAGTGCTCCTTACCGGGATCCGGGTAACACTGAAGCTTTCTTT
TRBV6-5	TRBJ2-1	few	16	NA	CASSYGQIGSYNEQFF	TGTGCCAGCAGTTACGGACAGATCGGCTCCTACAATGAGCAGTTCTTC
TRBV6-1	TRBJ2-1	NA	15	NA	CASSQGSLPYNEQFF	TGTGCCAGCAGCCAGGGTTCTTTACCCTACAATGAGCAGTTCTTC
TRBV7-9	TRBJ2-1	NA	15	TRBD2	CASSLSAGGPREQFF	TGTGCCAGCAGCCTCTCGGCGGGGGGGCCGCGTGAGCAGTTCTTC
TRBV20-1	TRBJ1-2	NA	14	TRBD1	CSASKTGGGYGYTF	TGCAGTGCTAGCAAGACAGGGGGGGGCTATGGCTACACCTTC
TRBV27	TRBJ1-2	NA	17	TRBD1	CAGSITPGQGGYYGYTF	TGTGCCGGCAGTATAACCCCAGGACAGGGAGGTTATTATGGCTACACCTTC
TRBV14	TRBJ2-1	few	17	TRBD1	CASSPGQRVRLYNEQFF	TGTGCCAGCAGCCCGGGACAGAGGGTTCGGCTATACAATGAGCAGTTCTTC
TRBV5-6	TRBJ2-1	few	14	TRBD1	CASSFGTAAYEQFF	TGTGCCAGCAGCTTCGGGACAGCCGCTTATGAGCAGTTCTTC
TRBV6-1	TRBJ2-5	NA	16	TRBD2	CASSPLLAGGRETRYF	TGTGCCAGCAGCCCCCTCCTAGCGGGGGGACGAGAGACCCGGTACTTC
TRBV29-1	TRBJ2-1	NA	13	TRBD2	CSGRGGEHNEQFF	TGCAGCGGGAGGGGAGGGGAGCACAATGAGCAGTTCTTC
TRBV12-3/TRBV12-4	TRBJ2-1	many	13	NA	CASSYPGDNEQFF	TGTGCCAGCTCTTACCCCGGGGACAATGAGCAGTTCTTC
TRBV6-5	TRBJ1-5	NA	14	NA	CASSYLQGGGPQHF	TGTGCCAGCAGTTACCTACAGGGTGGTGGGCCCCAGCATTTT
TRBV7-9	TRBJ1-1	once	13	NA	CASSLTVVTEAFF	TGTGCCAGCAGCCTAACGGTCGTGACTGAAGCTTTCTTT
TRBV10-2	TRBJ2-7	NA	12	NA	CASTDRTYEQYF	TGCGCCAGCACCGACAGGACCTACGAGCAGTACTTC
TRBV27	TRBJ2-3	NA	14	NA	CASSFGVRADTQYF	TGTGCCAGCAGTTTTGGGGTGAGGGCAGATACGCAGTATTTT
TRBV12-3/TRBV12-4	TRBJ2-7	NA	16	TRBD2	CASSLRLAGASYEQYF	TGTGCCAGCAGTTTACGACTAGCGGGGGCCTCCTACGAGCAGTACTTC
TRBV24-1	TRBJ1-2	NA	13	TRBD1	CATSVPGGVGYTF	TGTGCCACCAGTGTTCCAGGGGGCGTTGGCTACACCTTC
TRBV9	TRBJ2-5	few	13	NA	CASSEDRGETQYF	TGTGCCAGCAGTGAGGACAGAGGAGAGACCCAGTACTTC
TRBV7-2	TRBJ2-3	NA	18	TRBD2	CASAGLAGGDPSTDTQYF	TGTGCCAGCGCGGGACTAGCGGGGGGTGACCCTAGCACAGATACGCAGTATTTT
TRBV10-2	TRBJ2-2	NA	16	TRBD2	CASSETSGVYTGELFF	TGCGCCAGCAGTGAGACTAGCGGGGTCTACACCGGGGAGCTGTTTTTT
TRBV7-2	TRBJ2-1	many	14	NA	CASSLILAGSPQFF	TGTGCCAGCAGCTTAATACTAGCCGGATCCCCGCAGTTCTTC
TRBV12-3/TRBV12-4	TRBJ2-2	NA	16	TRBD1	CASSGTGQGAAGELFF	TGTGCCAGCAGTGGGACGGGACAGGGGGCGGCCGGGGAGCTGTTTTTT
TRBV6-7	TRBJ1-5	NA	17	NA	CASSYTRVRSSNQPQHF	TGTGCCAGCAGTTACACTCGGGTCCGGAGTAGCAATCAGCCCCAGCATTTT
TRBV28	TRBJ2-4	NA	16	TRBD1	CASSLFGAGGANIQYF	TGTGCCAGCAGTTTATTTGGGGCAGGGGGCGCAAACATTCAGTACTTC
TRBV12-3/TRBV12-4	TRBJ1-3	NA	12	NA	CASIPSPGTIYF	TGTGCCAGCATTCCGTCCCCGGGGACCATATATTTT